The 25 T cell receptor beta chains below were found in one sample sequenced in a study of Graves' ophthalmopathy and Graves' hyperthyroidism. The study amplified TCR beta CDR3 regions using RNA transcripts. Following a first-round RT-PCR that used HTBI primers, a second-round multiplex PCR was carried out. TCRdb re-analysed the multiplex PCR reads in MiXCR, keeping a single row per CDR3 protein. Seen here are 200,000 to 250,000 distinct CDR3 sequences, less than 55% observed once, and the top ten hold roughly half. The sequenced material came from peripheral blood. These TCRs come from an adult man with Graves' ophthalmopathy.

J is TRBJ2-2 and V is TRBV7-6; 8 nucleotides match TRBD1. This CDR3 region has 19 residues. After removal of 5 bases from V and 0 bases from J, the junction contained 14 bases not matched to a gene. The germline V gene has CDR1 SGHVS and CDR2 FNYEAQ. CDR3: CASSPRVLTGDTNTGELFF. As DNA, the CDR3 is TGTGCCAGCAGCCCTCGCGTTTTGACAGGGGATACGAACACCGGGGAGCTGTTTTTT.

CDR3 residues: CASSPHRGNTIYF. The CDR3 region has the DNA TGTGCCAGCAGCCCCCATCGGGGAAACACCATATATTTT. This chain connects TRBV9 to TRBJ1-3; D not certain. V was trimmed by 4 bases and J by 4 bases, leaving 9 bases between them. The CDR3 contains 13 residues. Germline CDR1 reads SGDLS; CDR2 reads YYNGEE.

The chain recombines TRBV9 with TRBJ2-5, with D perhaps TRBD1 (7 bases). Germline V CDR1 and CDR2: SGDLS, YYNGEE. V dropped 5 bases and J dropped 3 bases, with 14 bases sitting between them. The length of the CDR3 is 14 residues. The CDR3 spells CASSLTGEEETQYF. In nucleotides, the CDR3 is TGTGCCAGCAGTTTAACAGGGGAGGAAGAGACCCAGTACTTC.

The J gene is TRBJ1-3, the V gene TRBV7-2; D remains ambiguous. This CDR3 spans 15 amino acids. Germline CDR1 and CDR2: SGHTA and FQGNSA. The ends were cut back, 3 bases at V and 4 bases at J, with 13 bases in the middle. In DNA form, the CDR3 reads TGTGCCAGCAGCTTGGGTCGTGGCGCCGGAAACACCATATATTTT. The encoded protein is CASSLGRGAGNTIYF.

The chain has TRBV7-8 and TRBJ1-4; TRBD1 aligns across 8 bases. Per germline, CDR1 SGHVS and CDR2 FQNEAQ. This CDR3 is 15 amino acids long. V was pared by 0 bases and J by 8 bases, with 5 bases of the junction left unmatched. The CDR3 sequence: CASSLAGQGLEKLFF. The DNA of the CDR3 is TGTGCCAGCAGCTTAGCCGGACAGGGTCTCGAAAAACTGTTTTTT.

The chain is built from TRBV7-9 and TRBJ1-6; 7 bases match TRBD1. The CDR3 runs to 18 residues. In germline, CDR1 is SEHNR, CDR2 FQNEAQ (reference sequence). The V and J ends lost 5 bases and 4 bases, in that order; junction bases with no gene match: 14. The CDR3 DNA sequence: TGTGCCAGCAGCCCCTCCGACAGGGTAGGAGGATATAATTCACCCCTCCACTTT. It codes for CASSPSDRVGGYNSPLHF.

About this clonotype: A junction boundary mismatches the germline segment, possibly from a read error. The V and J genes are TRBV7-2 and TRBJ1-2; D call uncertain. This CDR3 spans 12 amino acids. Germline loops: CDR1 SGHTA, CDR2 FQGNSA. CDR3 region: CASSLVNYGCTF. The CDR3 coding sequence is TGTGCCAGCAGCCTTGTAAACTATGGCTGCACCTTC.

This clonotype was counted between two and nine times. The junction differs from germline at one of its ends, possibly a read error. The chain combines TRBV10-3 with TRBJ1-1; 10 nucleotides align to TRBD1. The length of the CDR3 is 16 residues. Germline values: CDR1 ENHRY, CDR2 SYGVKD. CDR3 protein: CASSRISGTGDHEAFF. For the CDR3, the DNA is TGTGCCAGCAGTAGGATTTCCGGGACAGGGGACCACGAAGCTTTCTTT.

This clonotype was seen a few times. The rearrangement joins TRBV5-1 to TRBJ2-7, with 7 bases aligning to TRBD2. Germline V gene lookup returns CDR1 SGHRS and CDR2 YFSETQ. This CDR3 has 17 residues. J was trimmed by 3 bases and V by 3 bases; bases with no gene match: 15. The CDR3 coding sequence is TGCGCCAGCAGCTCGACAGTCTCTAGCGGCAACTTCTACGAGCAGTACTTC. This codes for CASSSTVSSGNFYEQYF.

This chain connects TRBV2 to TRBJ1-4, with D unresolved. In germline, CDR1 is SNHLY, CDR2 FYNNEI. The V gene lost 7 bases and the J gene lost 5 bases, with 11 bases spanning the gap. The CDR3 is made up of 13 amino acids. The CDR3 region has the DNA TGTGCCAGCAACCGAGACGGGAATGAAAAACTGTTTTTT. Its protein is CASNRDGNEKLFF.

This chain uses TRBV9 with TRBJ1-1; a weak D match, TRBD1 (6 bases). The CDR3 contains 14 residues. CDR1 and CDR2 from the germline V gene are SGDLS and YYNGEE. V gave up 4 bases and J gave up 3 bases, with 13 bases separating them. The CDR3, as DNA: TGTGCCAGCAGCTTTGGCAGGGGTGACACTGAAGCTTTCTTT. Translated, it gives CASSFGRGDTEAFF.

The chain recombines TRBV4-1 with TRBJ1-2; D not resolved. CDR1 is MGHRA and CDR2 is YSYEKL in the germline V gene. This CDR3 spans 15 amino acids. V dropped 0 bases and J dropped 4 bases, with 12 bases sitting between them. For the CDR3, the DNA is TGCGCCAGCAGCCAAGATCTAGACTCTAGCTATGGCTACACCTTC. Amino acid sequence: CASSQDLDSSYGYTF.

This clonotype was found a few times. The J gene is TRBJ1-5, the V gene TRBV7-2; D unresolved. Per germline, CDR1 SGHTA and CDR2 FQGNSA. V was clipped by 2 bases and J by 7 bases, with 12 bases between them. The CDR3 is 14 residues long. The CDR3 DNA reads as TGTGCCAGCAGCTTAACACGGGAGTCCCAGCCCCAGCATTTT. This gives the protein CASSLTRESQPQHF.

This clonotype has just a few counts. This chain joins TRBV12-3 or TRBV12-4 and TRBJ1-2; no definite D call. The CDR3 runs to 13 residues. Deletions cut 4 bases from V and 3 bases from J, with 9 bases between. In DNA form, the CDR3 reads TGTGCCAGCAGTTATCCAGGCCACTATGGCTACACCTTC. Its protein is CASSYPGHYGYTF.

Only a few counts were recorded for this clonotype. This sequence joins TRBV7-9 and TRBJ1-3; TRBD1 matches at 9 bases. CDR1 is SEHNR and CDR2 is FQNEAQ in the germline V gene (reference sequence). V shed 5 bases, J shed 4 bases, and the junction held 9 bases outside the gene matches. The CDR3 has 16 amino acids. Here the CDR3 DNA reads TGTGCCAGCAGCGACGGGACAGGGACATTCGGAAACACCATATATTTT. It yields the protein CASSDGTGTFGNTIYF.

The CDR3 reads CASSEKRGSGGAETQYF. In DNA, the CDR3 is TGTGCCAGCAGTGAAAAGAGAGGGTCAGGGGGCGCGGAGACCCAGTACTTC. The chain is built from TRBV2 and TRBJ2-5, with TRBD1 matching 8 bases. CDR3 length: 17 amino acids. Germline CDR1 reads SNHLY; CDR2 reads FYNNEI. Losses at the gene ends were 2 bases for V and 5 bases for J; bases not matched to a gene: 13.

Remarks on this clonotype: One end of the junction does not line up with germline, which may come from a read error. The chain combines TRBV10-3 with TRBJ2-7; D is perhaps TRBD2 (6 bases). The CDR3 spans 12 residues. CDR1 and CDR2 (germline): ENHRY, SYGVKD. CDR3 loop: CASSWKGGEQYF. CDR3 nucleotide sequence: TGTGCCAGCAGTTGGAAGGGAGGCGAGCAGTACTTC.

The chain carries TRBV20-1 and TRBJ2-7, with TRBD2 matching over 7 bases. J gave up 2 bases and V 0 bases, and 7 bases lay outside the gene matches. There are 15 residues in the CDR3. Germline CDR1 reads DFQATT; CDR2 reads SNEGSKA (reference sequence). The CDR3, as DNA: TGCAGTGCTAGAGACGTAGCGGGTGACCCCTACGAGCAGTACTTC. Protein sequence: CSARDVAGDPYEQYF.

The chain carries TRBV5-5 and TRBJ1-1, with D unclear. Germline V gene data show CDR1 as SGHKS and CDR2 as YYEKEE (reference sequence). The V and J ends lost 1 base and 4 bases respectively, with 8 bases between them. CDR3 length: 13 amino acids. Here the CDR3 reads CASSLWGATEAFF. CDR3 sequence (DNA): TGTGCCAGCAGCTTGTGGGGTGCCACTGAAGCTTTCTTT.

This sequence joins TRBV29-1 and TRBJ1-1; D is ambiguous. Germline V gene lookup returns CDR1 SQVTM and CDR2 ANQGSEA. CDR3 length: 14 residues. V was pared by 7 bases and J by 1 base, with 16 bases between. The CDR3, as DNA: TGCAGCGCCGGTGACTATGGAGGGAACACTGAAGCTTTCTTT. It codes for CSAGDYGGNTEAFF.

Concerning this clonotype itself: It is likely a read error, because the conserved phenylalanine at the end of the CDR3 is missing. The DNA is left out, because the CDR3 cannot be placed on it with certainty; the CDR3 is given as TCRdb lists it. This chain links TRBV9 with TRBJ1-6. The CDR3 sequence runs 8 residues, both termini included. The V gene's germline CDR1 is SGDLS and CDR2 YYNGEE. CDR3 in amino acids: CASSLRST.

This clonotype was seen more than once but under ten times. The rearrangement uses TRBV9 and TRBJ1-1; a weak D match, TRBD1 (6 bases). CDR3 length: 14 amino acids. Trimming left V 0 bases short and J 4 bases short, with 10 bases between. From germline, CDR1 is SGDLS and CDR2 YYNGEE. CDR3 region: CASSVAGGPTEAFF. The CDR3 bases are TGTGCCAGCAGCGTAGCTGGGGGGCCCACTGAAGCTTTCTTT.

There are a few counts of this clonotype. The chain is built from TRBV3-1 and TRBJ1-1; TRBD1 matches 10 bases. The CDR3 is made up of 13 amino acids. The trim removed 4 bases at V and 10 bases at J, leaving 6 bases unmatched. Germline V gene lookup returns CDR1 LGHDT and CDR2 YNNKEL (reference sequence). The CDR3 reads CASSPTGGFRAFF. DNA of the CDR3: TGTGCCAGCAGCCCGACAGGGGGCTTCAGAGCTTTCTTT.

CDR3 sequence reads: CASSHTGGRDGNTIYF. CDR3 coding DNA: TGTGCCAGCAGCCACACAGGGGGCAGAGATGGAAACACCATATATTTT. The rearrangement uses TRBV7-9 and TRBJ1-3; 9 bases match TRBD1. Germline V lookup: CDR1 SEHNR, CDR2 FQNEAQ (reference sequence). The ends lost 5 bases at V and 3 bases at J; junction bases unmatched: 8. The CDR3 has 16 amino acids.

This clonotype was recorded a few times. J is TRBJ2-2 and V is TRBV2; TRBD2 might be the D (6 bases). This CDR3 has 16 residues. V dropped 6 bases and J dropped 6 bases, with 20 bases sitting between them. The germline gives CDR1 SNHLY, CDR2 FYNNEI. In DNA form, the CDR3 reads TGTGCCAGCAGCTTAGCCCCGGGATGGGACTCCGGGGAGCTGTTTTTT. Translating gives CASSLAPGWDSGELFF.